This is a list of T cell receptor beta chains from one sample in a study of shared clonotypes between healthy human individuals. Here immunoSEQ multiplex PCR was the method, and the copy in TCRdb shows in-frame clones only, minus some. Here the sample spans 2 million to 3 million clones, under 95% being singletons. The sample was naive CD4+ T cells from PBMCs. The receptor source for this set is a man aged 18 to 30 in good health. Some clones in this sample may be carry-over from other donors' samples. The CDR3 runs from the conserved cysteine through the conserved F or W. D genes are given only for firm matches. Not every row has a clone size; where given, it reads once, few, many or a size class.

CDR3aa: CASSYGLAVYNEQFF
CDR3nt: TGTGCCAGCAGCTACGGACTAGCGGTCTACAATGAGCAGTTCTTC
d_gene: TRBD2
v_gene: TRBV7-2
abundance: .
j_gene: TRBJ2-1

CDR3aa: CASRHRAEVREQYF
CDR3nt: TGTGCCAGCAGACACCGGGCCGAGGTGCGAGAGCAGTACTTC
d_gene: .
v_gene: TRBV2
abundance: .
j_gene: TRBJ2-7

CDR3aa: CASSLNTGTGRGDEQFF
CDR3nt: TGTGCCAGCAGCCTAAATACCGGGACAGGGAGGGGAGATGAGCAGTTCTTC
d_gene: TRBD1
v_gene: TRBV7-9
abundance: .
j_gene: TRBJ2-1

CDR3aa: CASSLWDRGTDTQYF
CDR3nt: TGTGCCAGCAGCCTCTGGGACAGGGGCACAGATACGCAGTATTTT
d_gene: TRBD1
v_gene: TRBV5-8
abundance: .
j_gene: TRBJ2-3

CDR3aa: CASSMVGYGYTF
CDR3nt: TGCGCCAGCAGCATGGTTGGCTATGGCTACACCTTC
d_gene: .
v_gene: TRBV5-1
abundance: .
j_gene: TRBJ1-2

CDR3aa: CASTDREGYTF
CDR3nt: TGTGCCAGCACCGACAGGGAGGGCTACACCTTC
d_gene: TRBD1
v_gene: TRBV2
abundance: few
j_gene: TRBJ1-2

CDR3aa: CASNPSSYNEQFF
CDR3nt: TGTGCCAGCAATCCGAGCTCCTACAATGAGCAGTTCTTC
d_gene: .
v_gene: TRBV28
abundance: .
j_gene: TRBJ2-1

CDR3aa: CASSRGQGGQPQHF
CDR3nt: TGCGCCAGCAGCCGAGGACAGGGAGGACAGCCCCAGCATTTT
d_gene: TRBD1
v_gene: TRBV4-1
abundance: few
j_gene: TRBJ1-5

CDR3aa: CASSLGTGGEDTQYF
CDR3nt: TGCGCCAGCAGCTTGGGGACAGGGGGCGAAGATACGCAGTATTTT
d_gene: TRBD1
v_gene: TRBV5-1
abundance: once
j_gene: TRBJ2-3

CDR3aa: CASSLEASGSSSRADTQYF
CDR3nt: TGTGCCAGCAGCTTAGAGGCTAGCGGGTCCTCAAGCAGGGCAGATACGCAGTATTTT
d_gene: TRBD2
v_gene: TRBV7-8
abundance: .
j_gene: TRBJ2-3

CDR3aa: CASSPRWGGQGATDGYTF
CDR3nt: TGTGCCAGCAGCCCCAGGTGGGGGGGACAGGGGGCGACGGATGGCTACACCTTC
d_gene: TRBD1
v_gene: TRBV6-4
abundance: .
j_gene: TRBJ1-2

CDR3aa: CASSPLAPPLPEAFF
CDR3nt: TGTGCCAGCAGCCCCCTGGCCCCCCCGCTGCCCGAAGCTTTCTTT
d_gene: .
v_gene: TRBV11-3
abundance: .
j_gene: TRBJ1-1

CDR3aa: CASSLVGRRAEAFF
CDR3nt: TGTGCCAGCAGCTTAGTAGGGCGACGTGCTGAAGCTTTCTTT
d_gene: .
v_gene: TRBV7-3
abundance: .
j_gene: TRBJ1-1

CDR3aa: CSVLTGSETQYF
CDR3nt: TGCAGCGTTCTTACAGGGAGCGAGACCCAGTACTTC
d_gene: .
v_gene: TRBV29-1
abundance: .
j_gene: TRBJ2-5

CDR3aa: CASSHGTGDPQETQYF
CDR3nt: TGCGCCAGCAGCCACGGGACAGGGGACCCCCAAGAGACCCAGTACTTC
d_gene: TRBD1
v_gene: TRBV5-1
abundance: .
j_gene: TRBJ2-5

CDR3aa: CASSPRRTGTGAYNEQFF
CDR3nt: TGTGCCAGCAGCCCACGCCGCACCGGGACAGGGGCGTACAATGAGCAGTTCTTC
d_gene: TRBD1
v_gene: TRBV7-6
abundance: .
j_gene: TRBJ2-1

CDR3aa: CASSVLRVPYGYTF
CDR3nt: TGTGCCAGCAGTGTCCTAAGGGTCCCCTATGGCTACACCTTC
d_gene: .
v_gene: TRBV28
abundance: .
j_gene: TRBJ1-2

CDR3aa: CASSLSSGNTIYF
CDR3nt: TGTGCCAGCAGTTTGAGCTCTGGAAACACCATATATTTT
d_gene: .
v_gene: TRBV25-1
abundance: .
j_gene: TRBJ1-3

CDR3aa: CASKSLAGDYEQYF
CDR3nt: TGTGCCAGCAAAAGTCTAGCGGGAGACTACGAGCAGTACTTC
d_gene: TRBD2
v_gene: TRBV6-1
abundance: .
j_gene: TRBJ2-7

CDR3aa: CAWSVRKGSSGRSSYEQYF
CDR3nt: TGTGCCTGGAGTGTCAGGAAGGGGTCTAGCGGTCGGAGCTCCTACGAGCAGTACTTC
d_gene: TRBD2
v_gene: TRBV30
abundance: .
j_gene: TRBJ2-7

CDR3aa: CASSLARLGTGNEKLFF
CDR3nt: TGTGCCAGCAGCTTAGCCCGTCTGGGGACAGGAAATGAAAAACTGTTTTTT
d_gene: TRBD1
v_gene: TRBV7-9
abundance: .
j_gene: TRBJ1-4

CDR3aa: CASSGLAGALDTQYF
CDR3nt: TGTGCCAGTAGCGGACTAGCGGGAGCACTGGATACGCAGTATTTT
d_gene: TRBD2
v_gene: TRBV19
abundance: .
j_gene: TRBJ2-3

CDR3aa: CASSRGGGSYNEQFF
CDR3nt: TGTGCCAGCAGTCGGGGGGGAGGTTCCTACAATGAGCAGTTCTTC
d_gene: TRBD2
v_gene: TRBV6-5
abundance: few
j_gene: TRBJ2-1

CDR3aa: CASSLFGLAFQETQYF
CDR3nt: TGTGCCAGCAGTTTATTCGGACTAGCGTTCCAAGAGACCCAGTACTTC
d_gene: TRBD2
v_gene: TRBV27
abundance: .
j_gene: TRBJ2-5

CDR3aa: CASSEYRGKGYGYTF
CDR3nt: TGTGCCAGCAGTGAATATCGGGGGAAGGGCTATGGCTACACCTTC
d_gene: .
v_gene: TRBV2
abundance: .
j_gene: TRBJ1-2

CDR3aa: CASSASLNPYGYTF
CDR3nt: TGTGCCAGCAGTGCCAGCCTCAATCCTTATGGCTACACCTTC
d_gene: .
v_gene: TRBV6-5
abundance: .
j_gene: TRBJ1-2

CDR3aa: CAISDRTAYGYTF
CDR3nt: TGTGCCATCAGTGATCGGACAGCGTATGGCTACACCTTC
d_gene: .
v_gene: TRBV10-3
abundance: .
j_gene: TRBJ1-2

CDR3aa: CATLGGSKNIQYF
CDR3nt: TGTGCCACCCTGGGAGGGTCCAAAAACATTCAGTACTTC
d_gene: TRBD2
v_gene: TRBV15
abundance: .
j_gene: TRBJ2-4

CDR3aa: CASSLLGLAGTYNEQFF
CDR3nt: TGTGCCAGCAGTCTCCTGGGACTAGCGGGAACCTACAATGAGCAGTTCTTC
d_gene: TRBD2
v_gene: TRBV28
abundance: .
j_gene: TRBJ2-1

CDR3aa: CASSPVARATDTQYF
CDR3nt: TGTGCCAGCAGCCCGGTGGCCAGAGCAACAGATACGCAGTATTTT
d_gene: .
v_gene: TRBV7-2
abundance: .
j_gene: TRBJ2-3

CDR3aa: CASSHDRAYEQYF
CDR3nt: TGTGCCAGCAGCCACGACAGGGCCTACGAGCAGTACTTC
d_gene: TRBD1
v_gene: TRBV11-3
abundance: .
j_gene: TRBJ2-7

CDR3aa: CASGAGTGDNEQFF
CDR3nt: TGCGCCAGCGGCGCCGGGACAGGGGACAATGAGCAGTTCTTC
d_gene: TRBD1
v_gene: TRBV5-1
abundance: .
j_gene: TRBJ2-1

CDR3aa: CASSLGGRATQFF
CDR3nt: TGCGCCAGCAGCTTGGGGGGGCGAGCGACACAGTTCTTC
d_gene: .
v_gene: TRBV5-1
abundance: .
j_gene: TRBJ2-1

CDR3aa: CASSYRTSGTDEQFF
CDR3nt: TGTGCCAGCAGCTATCGGACTAGCGGGACCGATGAGCAGTTCTTC
d_gene: TRBD2
v_gene: TRBV5-4
abundance: .
j_gene: TRBJ2-1

CDR3aa: CASSEADRPEQYF
CDR3nt: TGTGCCAGCAGTGAAGCGGACAGACCCGAGCAGTACTTC
d_gene: .
v_gene: TRBV6-1
abundance: .
j_gene: TRBJ2-7

CDR3aa: CASRRAGTGTYEQYF
CDR3nt: TGTGCCAGCAGGCGGGCCGGGACAGGGACCTACGAGCAGTACTTC
d_gene: TRBD1
v_gene: TRBV6-5
abundance: .
j_gene: TRBJ2-7

CDR3aa: CSVVSGIHETQYF
CDR3nt: TGCAGCGTTGTTAGCGGGATACATGAGACCCAGTACTTC
d_gene: TRBD2
v_gene: TRBV29-1
abundance: .
j_gene: TRBJ2-5

CDR3aa: CASRGGAYNEQFF
CDR3nt: TGTGCCAGCCGCGGGGGAGCGTACAATGAGCAGTTCTTC
d_gene: TRBD2
v_gene: TRBV6-4
abundance: .
j_gene: TRBJ2-1

CDR3aa: CASSLRLAGVTRSYEQYF
CDR3nt: TGTGCCAGCAGTTTACGTCTAGCGGGAGTTACCCGCTCCTACGAGCAGTACTTC
d_gene: TRBD2
v_gene: TRBV27
abundance: .
j_gene: TRBJ2-7

CDR3aa: CASSTGTAANTGELFF
CDR3nt: TGTGCCAGCAGCACCGGGACAGCCGCGAACACCGGGGAGCTGTTTTTT
d_gene: TRBD1
v_gene: TRBV7-9
abundance: once
j_gene: TRBJ2-2

CDR3aa: CSVAGGPSTDTQYF
CDR3nt: TGCAGCGTTGCCGGGGGCCCTAGCACAGATACGCAGTATTTT
d_gene: .
v_gene: TRBV29-1
abundance: .
j_gene: TRBJ2-3

CDR3aa: CASSRVWDRDSSGNTIYF
CDR3nt: TGTGCCAGCAGCCGCGTTTGGGACAGGGACAGCTCTGGAAACACCATATATTTT
d_gene: TRBD1
v_gene: TRBV28
abundance: .
j_gene: TRBJ1-3

CDR3aa: CASSLVGGELFF
CDR3nt: TGTGCCAGCAGCTTGGTAGGAGGGGAGCTGTTTTTT
d_gene: .
v_gene: TRBV5-4
abundance: once
j_gene: TRBJ2-2

CDR3aa: CASSLGGGRPQGEQFF
CDR3nt: TGTGCCAGCAGCTTAGGAGGGGGCAGACCTCAGGGTGAGCAGTTCTTC
d_gene: .
v_gene: TRBV5-4
abundance: .
j_gene: TRBJ2-1

CDR3aa: CASSELGLWGGQPQHF
CDR3nt: TGTGCCAGCAGTGAACTCGGCCTATGGGGGGGTCAGCCCCAGCATTTT
d_gene: .
v_gene: TRBV6-1
abundance: .
j_gene: TRBJ1-5

CDR3aa: CASNARYTEAFF
CDR3nt: TGTGCCAGCAATGCGCGGTACACTGAAGCTTTCTTT
d_gene: .
v_gene: TRBV28
abundance: few
j_gene: TRBJ1-1

CDR3aa: CASSLGTENYGYTF
CDR3nt: TGCGCCAGCAGCTTGGGAACAGAGAACTATGGCTACACCTTC
d_gene: .
v_gene: TRBV5-1
abundance: .
j_gene: TRBJ1-2

CDR3aa: CASDNLGVDNEQFF
CDR3nt: TGTGCCAGCGACAACTTGGGGGTGGACAATGAGCAGTTCTTC
d_gene: .
v_gene: TRBV5-5
abundance: once
j_gene: TRBJ2-1

CDR3aa: CASSEERTGSFSGELFF
CDR3nt: TGTGCCAGCAGTGAAGAGAGGACAGGGTCCTTCTCCGGGGAGCTGTTTTTT
d_gene: TRBD1
v_gene: TRBV25-1
abundance: .
j_gene: TRBJ2-2

CDR3aa: CASSFATSGANEQFF
CDR3nt: TGTGCCAGCAGTTTTGCCACTAGCGGGGCCAATGAGCAGTTCTTC
d_gene: TRBD2
v_gene: TRBV27
abundance: .
j_gene: TRBJ2-1

CDR3aa: CASSPGGTGGWGYGYTF
CDR3nt: TGTGCCAGCAGCCCCGGAGGGACAGGGGGCTGGGGCTATGGCTACACCTTC
d_gene: TRBD1
v_gene: TRBV28
abundance: .
j_gene: TRBJ1-2

CDR3aa: CASSPRDEQFF
CDR3nt: TGTGCCAGCAGCCCGCGGGATGAGCAGTTCTTC
d_gene: .
v_gene: TRBV6-1
abundance: .
j_gene: TRBJ2-1

CDR3aa: CATSREASGRSEQYF
CDR3nt: TGTGCCACCAGCAGAGAGGCTAGCGGGAGAAGCGAGCAGTACTTC
d_gene: TRBD2
v_gene: TRBV15
abundance: .
j_gene: TRBJ2-7

CDR3aa: CASSKGLAGESDTQYF
CDR3nt: TGCGCCAGCAGCAAAGGACTAGCGGGAGAGTCAGATACGCAGTATTTT
d_gene: TRBD2
v_gene: TRBV5-1
abundance: .
j_gene: TRBJ2-3

CDR3aa: CASSLRLRDFYF
CDR3nt: TGTGCCAGCAGTTTGCGCCTCCGGGACTTCTACTTC
d_gene: .
v_gene: TRBV28
abundance: .
j_gene: TRBJ2-7

CDR3aa: CASSLLGLGLETQYF
CDR3nt: TGTGCCAGCAGCTTATTGGGTTTGGGACTGGAGACCCAGTACTTC
d_gene: .
v_gene: TRBV7-7
abundance: once
j_gene: TRBJ2-5

CDR3aa: CASSQGSSGNTIYF
CDR3nt: TGCGCCAGCAGCCAAGGTTCATCTGGAAACACCATATATTTT
d_gene: .
v_gene: TRBV4-1
abundance: .
j_gene: TRBJ1-3